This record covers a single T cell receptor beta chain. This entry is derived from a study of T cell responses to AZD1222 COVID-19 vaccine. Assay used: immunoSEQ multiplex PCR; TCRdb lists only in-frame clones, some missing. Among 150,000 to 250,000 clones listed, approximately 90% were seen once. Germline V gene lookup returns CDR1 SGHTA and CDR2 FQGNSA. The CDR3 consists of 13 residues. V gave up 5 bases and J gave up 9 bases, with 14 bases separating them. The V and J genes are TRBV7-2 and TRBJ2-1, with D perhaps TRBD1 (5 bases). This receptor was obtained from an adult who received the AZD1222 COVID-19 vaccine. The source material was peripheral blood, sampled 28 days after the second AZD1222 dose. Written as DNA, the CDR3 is TGTGCCAGCAGCCTATGGACAAACCTTGAGCAGTTCTTC. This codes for CASSLWTNLEQFF. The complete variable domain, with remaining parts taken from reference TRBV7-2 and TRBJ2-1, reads GAGVSQSPSNKVTEKGKDVELRCDPISGHTALYWYRQSLGQGLEFLIYFQGNSAPDKSGLPSDRFSAERTGGSVSTLTIQRTQQEDSAVYLCASSLWTNLEQFFGPGTRLTVL.